The clone carrying this TCR beta chain has ten or more counts. Its antigen remains unidentified. This specimen belongs to a study of T cells after yellow fever vaccination. It was through 5'RACE template switching that TCR cDNA was made, with a universal primer site and UMIs added. MiXCR was run by TCRdb on the 5' RACE reads, yielding one entry per CDR3 protein. The table has roughly 68,000 distinct CDR3 sequences, more than 6.5% seen once. Study observations and caveats: FACS-sorted repertoires could harbor abundant contaminating bulk-population clonotypes. It was a small share of clonotypes that appeared in both CD4 and CD8 compartments. Post-booster samples contained most primary-vaccination clones (roughly 96% CD4, about 90% CD8).

Germline lookup yields CDR1 LGHNA and CDR2 YSLEER. Trimming removed 0 bases at V and 5 bases at J, with 13 bases between. This CDR3 has 15 residues. The source is a man between 18 and 35 years old who received the YFV17D yellow fever vaccine. The sequenced sample was CD8+ T cells sorted from PBMCs, obtained roughly 46 days after the first yellow fever vaccination. The chain has TRBV4-3 and TRBJ1-1; D is unclear. The CDR3 region has the DNA TGCGCCAGCAGCCAAGATCGACACCGTGGAACTGAAGCTTTCTTT. Translated, it gives CASSQDRHRGTEAFF.